Below, 15 T cell receptor beta chains from the same sample are listed, as sequenced in a study of blood T cell repertoires in COVID-19. Sequencing was performed with immunoSEQ multiplex PCR; in TCRdb, only in-frame clones are kept and a portion is missing. Of approximately 140,000 clones listed, about 90% are singletons. Sequencing used peripheral blood. All receptors come from a human donor in a cohort sampled during active COVID-19.

The chain is built from TRBV28 and TRBJ1-2; D not certain. CDR1 is MDHEN, CDR2 SYDVKM, per germline. Deletions cut 3 bases from V and 3 bases from J, with 8 bases between. This CDR3 spans 13 amino acids. CDR3 in DNA: TGTGCCAGCAGTTTTTTAGGAGACTATGGCTACACCTTC. Protein: CASSFLGDYGYTF.

The chain has TRBV5-8 and TRBJ1-4, with 10 bases lining up with TRBD1. V shed 4 bases, J shed 9 bases, and the junction held 12 bases outside the gene matches. The CDR3 has 16 residues. Per the germline V gene, CDR1 is SGHTS and CDR2 is YDEGEE. The CDR3 here is CASSLEVGGQGKKLFF. The CDR3 coding sequence is TGTGCCAGCAGCCTGGAGGTGGGGGGACAGGGGAAAAAACTGTTTTTT.

This chain connects TRBV5-1 to TRBJ2-3; a possible D gene is TRBD1 (6 bases). V was pared by 5 bases and J by 0 bases, with 10 bases between. The CDR3 has 14 amino acids. CDR1 is SGHRS and CDR2 is YFSETQ in the germline V gene. This chain's CDR3 is CASSPGQSTDTQYF. The CDR3 DNA is TGCGCCAGCAGTCCCGGACAGAGCACAGATACGCAGTATTTT.

This sequence joins TRBV29-1 and TRBJ2-1; TRBD2 agrees at 11 bases. In germline, CDR1 is SQVTM, CDR2 ANQGSEA. V was pared by 4 bases and J by 3 bases, with 5 bases of the junction left unmatched. CDR3 length: 15 residues. The CDR3 loop reads CSVAPLAGGYNEQFF. CDR3 bases: TGCAGCGTTGCCCCGCTAGCGGGGGGCTACAATGAGCAGTTCTTC.

The chain carries TRBV2 and TRBJ2-7; 7 nucleotides align to TRBD2. CDR3 length: 14 amino acids. Germline CDR1 is SNHLY and CDR2 is FYNNEI. Germline trimming cut 7 bases from V and 2 bases from J; bases unmatched to any gene: 8. The CDR3: CASTKVRGAYEQYF. CDR3 DNA sequence: TGTGCCAGCACGAAAGTTCGGGGGGCCTACGAGCAGTACTTC. Full variable domain (remainder filled in from reference TRBV2 and TRBJ2-7): EPEVTQTPSHQVTQMGQEVILRCVPISNHLYFYWYRQILGQKVEFLVSFYNNEISEKSEIFDDQFSVERPDGSNFTLKIRSTKLEDSAMYFCASTKVRGAYEQYFGPGTRLTVT.

The rearrangement joins TRBV7-2 to TRBJ2-5; TRBD1 might be the D (5 bases). Trimming took 1 base from V and 5 from J, leaving 11 bases between them. Germline V gives CDR1 SGHTA, CDR2 FQGNSA. This CDR3 region has 14 residues. The CDR3: CASSLVPKGETQYF. The CDR3 nucleotides read TGTGCCAGCAGCTTAGTTCCCAAGGGGGAGACCCAGTACTTC.

This chain connects TRBV2 to TRBJ2-1; D remains unclear. V dropped 8 bases and J dropped 2 bases, with 16 bases sitting between them. This CDR3 spans 15 amino acids. Germline assignment: CDR1 SNHLY and CDR2 FYNNEI. The CDR3: CASGTVLGPYNEQFF. CDR3 nucleotides: TGTGCCAGCGGAACTGTCCTAGGCCCCTACAATGAGCAGTTCTTC.

The rearrangement links TRBV5-1 to TRBJ1-4; no clear D gene. Germline CDR1 and CDR2: SGHRS and YFSETQ. The V end was cut by 4 bases, the J end by 6 bases, with 19 bases between. CDR3 length: 16 amino acids. CDR3 region: CASSPAWSQNYEKLFF. The CDR3 DNA reads TGCGCCAGCAGCCCTGCTTGGTCGCAGAATTATGAAAAACTGTTTTTT.

The V gene is TRBV18, the J gene TRBJ2-7, with 7 bases aligning to TRBD1. The CDR3 runs to 14 residues. Trimming removed 4 bases from V and 3 bases from J; junction bases left unmatched: 6. CDR1 and CDR2 from the germline V gene are KGHSH and LQKENI. Written as DNA, the CDR3 is TGTGCCAGCTCACAACCGGGACAGATCTACGAGCAGTACTTC. Its protein product is CASSQPGQIYEQYF.

The chain links TRBV4-1 to TRBJ2-1, with a possible D match to TRBD2 (5 bases). The V gene's germline CDR1 is MGHRA and CDR2 YSYEKL. The CDR3 is made up of 15 amino acids. The ends were cut back, 1 base at V and 0 bases at J, with 7 bases in the middle. This CDR3 is CASSQGTSSYNEQFF. CDR3 DNA sequence: TGCGCCAGCAGCCAAGGAACTAGCTCCTACAATGAGCAGTTCTTC.

This clone is a singleton in its sample. The V call is TRBV30, the J call TRBJ1-4; D unclear. Germline loops: CDR1 GTSNPN, CDR2 SVGIG (reference sequence). V was pared by 0 bases and J by 8 bases, with 7 bases between. The CDR3 length is 12 residues. CDR3: CAWSVLEEKLFF. The CDR3 bases are TGTGCCTGGAGTGTACTAGAGGAAAAACTGTTTTTT.

This clone was found a few times. J is TRBJ2-7 and V is TRBV18, with a tentative D call TRBD2 (6 bases). Trimming removed 4 bases from V and 3 bases from J, with 13 bases in between. The CDR3 consists of 14 residues. CDR1 and CDR2 from the germline V gene are KGHSH and LQKENI. The DNA of the CDR3 is TGTGCCAGCTCACTGGCTAGCGATTACTACGAGCAGTACTTC. Its translation: CASSLASDYYEQYF.

J is TRBJ2-7 and V is TRBV7-6, with D perhaps matching TRBD2 (5 bases). This CDR3 spans 16 amino acids. The germline CDR1 and CDR2 sequences are SGHVS and FNYEAQ. Trimming pared 4 bases from V and 6 bases from J, leaving 22 bases between. The CDR3 sequence: CASSSSSDGGVSEQYF. For the CDR3, the DNA is TGTGCCAGCAGCTCCAGCTCCGACGGAGGTGTCAGCGAGCAGTACTTC.

The chain uses TRBV4-2 and TRBJ2-2; D remains unclear. The CDR3 has 16 residues. V was shortened by 0 bases and J by 4 bases, with 12 bases between the two germline ends. Germline CDR1 is LGHNA and CDR2 is YNFKEQ. CDR3 in amino acids: CASSQDGQITTGELFF. CDR3 in DNA: TGTGCCAGCAGCCAAGATGGGCAGATTACCACCGGGGAGCTGTTTTTT.

This clone has just one count. The CDR3: CASSRRLAGAYEQYF. The CDR3 DNA reads TGTGCCAGCAGCCGTAGACTAGCGGGAGCCTACGAGCAGTACTTC. This chain uses TRBV7-2 with TRBJ2-7; 12 bases align to TRBD2. The CDR3 loop spans 15 amino acids. With V trimmed by 5 bases and J by 2 bases, 4 bases remained unmatched. Germline CDR1 is SGHTA and CDR2 is FQGNSA.